The 10 T cell receptor beta chains below all came from one sample that was sequenced in a study of CD4+ T cells in melanoma. Profiled with immunoSEQ multiplex PCR; TCRdb holds only in-frame clones, not every one. The sample carries some 13,000 clones, about 71% recorded once. Material for sequencing was cells from a culture (not recorded whether cultured in vitro). Receptors originate from a human donor with melanoma.

This clone was observed a single time. V gene TRBV6-5 combines with J gene TRBJ1-6, with 7 bases matching TRBD1. The CDR3 sequence is 13 residues long. Germline assignment: CDR1 MNHEY and CDR2 SVGAGI. With 10 bases clipped from V and 7 bases from J, the junction kept 7 bases outside the gene matches. The CDR3 sequence is CATKTGTNSPLHF. The DNA of the CDR3 is TGTGCCACCAAGACAGGGACCAATTCACCCCTCCACTTT.

The CDR3 nucleotides read TGTGCCAGCAATCCCGGACAGAATAATTCACCCCTCCACTTT. It translates to CASNPGQNNSPLHF. The rearrangement uses TRBV28 and TRBJ1-6; tentative D call: TRBD1 (6 bases). The CDR3 loop spans 14 amino acids. V lost 7 bases to trimming and J lost 5 bases, with 12 bases between them. CDR1 is MDHEN, CDR2 SYDVKM, per germline.

This clone was seen a handful of times. V is TRBV5-1 and J is TRBJ2-7, with 8 bases fitting TRBD1. V lost 4 bases, J lost 5 bases, and 2 bases stayed unmatched. CDR3 length: 12 amino acids. Germline V gene data show CDR1 as SGHRS and CDR2 as YFSETQ. The CDR3 DNA reads as TGCGCCAGCAGCGGACAGGGAAACGAGCAGTACTTC. This translates into CASSGQGNEQYF.

The rearrangement joins TRBV7-9 to TRBJ2-1; no clear D. V dropped 7 bases and J dropped 4 bases, with 8 bases sitting between them. In germline, CDR1 is SEHNR, CDR2 FQNEAQ (reference sequence). The CDR3 length is 12 residues. DNA for the CDR3: TGTGCCAGCACTTTCGGGTACAATGAGCAGTTCTTC. Its translation is CASTFGYNEQFF.

This clone was recorded a few times. The chain recombines TRBV6-5 with TRBJ2-1; D unresolved. CDR1 and CDR2 (germline): MNHEY, SVGAGI. The CDR3 runs 11 residues. V gave up 8 bases and J gave up 12 bases, with 14 bases separating them. CDR3 nucleotide sequence: TGTGCCAGCGGAGATCGGCATTCGCAGTTCTTC. Amino acid sequence: CASGDRHSQFF.

This clone is a singleton in its sample. The chain combines TRBV27 with TRBJ2-7, with D possibly being TRBD1 or TRBD2 (5 bases each). V was trimmed by 3 bases and J by 3 bases, leaving 15 bases between them. From germline, CDR1 is MNHEY and CDR2 SMNVEV (reference sequence). This CDR3 has 15 amino acids. Here the CDR3 DNA reads TGTGCCAGCAGTTTGGGACCGGGACGGAGCTACGAGCAGTACTTC. It encodes CASSLGPGRSYEQYF.

This clone was seen more than once but under ten times. This chain links TRBV6-1 with TRBJ1-5, with a tentative D call TRBD1 (5 bases). With 1 base removed from V and 6 bases from J, the gap between germline ends came to 13 bases. The CDR3 is made up of 15 amino acids. From germline, CDR1 is MNHNS and CDR2 SASEGT. The CDR3 protein is CASSEGSGDSQPQHF. Written as DNA, the CDR3 is TGTGCCAGCAGTGAAGGGTCTGGAGACAGTCAGCCCCAGCATTTT.

The V call is TRBV5-4, the J call TRBJ1-6; D perhaps matches TRBD1 (5 bases). The CDR3 extends over 14 amino acids. V was clipped by 5 bases and J by 6 bases, with 12 bases between them. Germline assignment: CDR1 SGHNT and CDR2 YYREEE (reference sequence). The CDR3 bases are TGTGCCAGCAGTTATAGGGACTCTAATTCACCCCTCCACTTT. Amino acid sequence: CASSYRDSNSPLHF. The variable domain in full, completed from reference TRBV5-4 and TRBJ1-6, reads ETGVTQSPTHLIKTRGQQVTLRCSSQSGHNTVSWYQQALGQGPQFIFQYYREEENGRGNFPPRFSGLQFPNYSSELNVNALELDDSALYLCASSYRDSNSPLHFGNGTRLTVT.

V and J are TRBV5-1 and TRBJ1-4; D gene unclear. This CDR3 has 14 amino acids. The V and J ends lost 4 bases and 4 bases respectively, with 11 bases between them. The germline V gene encodes CDR1 SGHRS and CDR2 YFSETQ. In DNA, the CDR3 is TGCGCCAGCAGCCCCCGTTTGGATAATGAAAAACTGTTTTTT. Protein sequence: CASSPRLDNEKLFF.

This chain links TRBV4-2 with TRBJ1-3; tentatively, D is TRBD1 (5 bases). Germline V gene sequence: CDR1 LGHNA, CDR2 YNFKEQ. V lost 5 bases and J lost 1, with 12 bases in between. There are 15 residues in the CDR3. For the CDR3, the DNA is TGTGCCAGCAGCGCCCCTACAGGTTCTGGAAACACCATATATTTT. It specifies CASSAPTGSGNTIYF.